The TCR beta chain under discussion was sequenced for a study of T cells in Graves' hyperthyroidism and ophthalmopathy. Study-level information: Peripheral blood was taken when the disease was first diagnosed, before any treatment began.

Amplification targeted TCR beta CDR3 regions from RNA transcripts. Carried out on the TCR CDR3, a first-round RT-PCR used the HTBI primer set. TCRdb re-derived calls from the multiplex PCR reads in MiXCR, one entry per CDR3 protein. The sample shows over 150,000 distinct CDR3 sequences, roughly 17% of them seen only once. The study defined stable Graves' hyperthyroidism as no ophthalmopathy progression within 18 months. Uncontrolled infection, other autoimmune disease, pregnancy and lactation each barred patients from inclusion. This CDR3 is built from 16 residues. Looked up from germline, CDR1 is GTSNPN and CDR2 is SVGIG (reference sequence). V lost 0 bases to trimming and J lost 8 bases; unmatched junction nucleotides: 12. In this sample, this clonotype turned up a few times. Its antigen is not known. Findings of the study overall: Blood also carried most thyroid clonotypes expanded above 0.001.

This sequence originates from a woman in her fifties or sixties with Graves' hyperthyroidism. Source material: blood. The chain recombines TRBV30 with TRBJ2-3, with 9 bases identical to TRBD2. The CDR3, as DNA: TGTGCCTGGAGTGTATGGCGGGGGGGCTCAAGTGGTACGCAGTATTTT. Translating gives CAWSVWRGGSSGTQYF.